This passage covers 9 T cell receptor beta chains from one sample sequenced in a study of beta chain features in type 1 diabetes. Regarding the study as a whole: Type 1 diabetes patients had TCRB CDR3s that were shorter (moderately but significantly so) in all four CD4+ subsets.

These receptors are not linked to any known antigen. What was sequenced were expressed TCRB transcripts, since all of the isolated RNA had been reverse transcribed. TCRdb's copy holds only in-frame clones and misses some; the assay was immunoSEQ multiplex PCR. Of hundreds of thousands of clones listed, 11% to 15% are singletons. The sequenced sample consisted of naive CD4+ T cells from blood. The receptors shown here come from a man aged 18 to 35 with type 1 diabetes.

Only a few counts were recorded for this clone. V and J are TRBV28 and TRBJ2-3, with D perhaps assigned TRBD1 or TRBD2 (5 bases each). Germline-derived CDR1 and CDR2 are MDHEN and SYDVKM. Between the trimmed V and J ends, which lost 5 bases and 2 bases, there was a span of 8 bases. The length of the CDR3 is 13 residues. DNA of the CDR3: TGTGCCAGCAGTAGGGACCTCACAGATACGCAGTATTTT. Its protein product is CASSRDLTDTQYF.

V is TRBV6-5 and J is TRBJ1-5; D gene unclear. The CDR3 sequence is 14 residues long. V lost 6 bases and J lost 4, with 13 bases in between. Germline assignment: CDR1 MNHEY and CDR2 SVGAGI. CDR3 nucleotides: TGTGCCAGCAGCCGCGGTAGGTTAAATCAGCCCCAGCATTTT. Residues: CASSRGRLNQPQHF.

This clone was seen a handful of times. The J gene is TRBJ1-1, the V gene TRBV18; D may be TRBD1 (6 bases). The CDR3 covers 15 residues. The germline CDR1 and CDR2 sequences are KGHSH and LQKENI. V dropped 2 bases and J dropped 0 bases, with 10 bases sitting between them. The CDR3 nucleotides are TGTGCCAGCTCACCAAGGACAGCTATGAACACTGAAGCTTTCTTT. As protein: CASSPRTAMNTEAFF.

This clone has only a few counts. This chain joins TRBV7-2 and TRBJ2-3, with D maybe TRBD2 (5 bases). The CDR3 contains 15 residues. Deletions cut 2 bases from V and 4 bases from J, with 13 bases between. CDR1 and CDR2 (germline): SGHTA, FQGNSA. CDR3 coding DNA: TGTGCCAGCAGCTTAAATAGCCTGAGGGCAGATACGCAGTATTTT. It translates to CASSLNSLRADTQYF.

This sequence joins TRBV6-6 and TRBJ2-1; 7 nucleotides match TRBD1. The CDR3 is made up of 14 amino acids. Per germline, CDR1 MNHNY and CDR2 SVGAGI (reference sequence). J lost 5 bases, V lost 5 bases, and 6 bases had no gene match. Written as DNA, the CDR3 is TGTGCCAGCAGTCCTCGGGACAGCCACAATGAGCAGTTCTTC. Translation: CASSPRDSHNEQFF.

This clone was seen a few times. The chain recombines TRBV18 with TRBJ2-7; TRBD1 is a possible D gene (6 bases). Germline values: CDR1 KGHSH, CDR2 LQKENI. With 3 bases removed from V and 4 bases from J, the gap between germline ends came to 13 bases. This CDR3 has 14 residues. The CDR3 protein is CASSPAQGEYEQYF. CDR3 DNA sequence: TGTGCCAGCTCACCCGCACAGGGAGAGTACGAGCAGTACTTC.

V and J are TRBV6-5 and TRBJ1-2, with D perhaps matching TRBD1 (5 bases). Trimming shortened V by 8 bases and J by 8 bases, and 24 bases separated the two germline ends. Per the germline V gene, CDR1 is MNHEY and CDR2 is SVGAGI. The length of the CDR3 is 15 residues. The CDR3 DNA reads TGTGCCAGCCAAGAAGCGGACAAGATTATCGGGGGCTACACCTTC. Its protein is CASQEADKIIGGYTF.

V is TRBV29-1 and J is TRBJ1-2; 7 positions match TRBD1. The CDR3 totals 13 residues. V trimming: 3 bases; J trimming: 4 bases; junction bases outside the gene matches: 5. CDR1 and CDR2 from the germline V gene are SQVTM and ANQGSEA. CDR3 sequence reads: CSVDRGYGYGYTF. The CDR3, as DNA: TGCAGCGTTGACAGGGGGTATGGCTATGGCTACACCTTC.

The chain carries TRBV5-1 and TRBJ2-1; 7 bases fit TRBD2. CDR3 size: 14 residues. The trim removed 3 bases at V and 8 bases at J, leaving 8 bases unmatched. Germline CDR1 SGHRS, CDR2 YFSETQ. CDR3 sequence reads: CASSSGREDHEQFF. The CDR3 DNA reads as TGCGCCAGCAGCTCGGGACGGGAGGACCATGAGCAGTTCTTC.